Each of the 26 T cell receptor beta chains below was sequenced from the same sample in a study of tumor-infiltrating lymphocytes in primary liver carcinoma. Production of TCR beta cDNA used 500 ng total RNA together with a constant-region primer. Libraries of TCR beta came from three nested multiplex PCR rounds with slightly modified ARM-PCR. Both of the initial two PCR rounds ran for about 11 cycles and employed TRBV1-TRBV30 forward primers alongside a C-beta reverse primer. TCRdb reanalysed the multiplex PCR reads using MiXCR and keeps one entry per CDR3 protein. The sample contains 65,000 to 90,000 distinct CDR3 sequences, around 70% of which appear only once. Taking about 18-32 mg of unsorted bulk tissue, the authors co-extracted RNA and DNA. The sample consisted of liver tumor tissue from sampling region 1. Specified subset: tumor region T1, superior pole. Receptors were obtained from a man aged 40-55 years with primary liver carcinoma and hepatitis B virus infection.

A word on this clonotype: One end of the junction is discordant with germline, which a read error may explain. The genes are TRBV29-1 and TRBJ2-2, with 7 bases identical to TRBD2. The CDR3 is made up of 16 amino acids. The germline CDR1 and CDR2 sequences are SQVTM and ANQGSEA. CDR3 region: CSVEEGGREITGQLFF. The CDR3 bases are TGCAGCGTTGAAGAAGGTGGGAGGGAGATCACCGGGCAGCTGTTTTTT.

In regard to this clonotype: At one end, the junction sequence differs from germline, possibly due to a read error. This chain links TRBV5-6 with TRBJ2-1; no firm D call. The CDR3 loop spans 12 amino acids. CDR1 SGHDT and CDR2 YYEEEE come from the germline V gene. The CDR3 spells CAISLSGDKQFF. As DNA, the CDR3 is TGTGCCATCAGCTTGTCGGGCGATAAGCAGTTCTTC.

Only one count was recorded for this clonotype. This CDR3 is missing its conserved last phenylalanine or tryptophan, likely due to a read error. This rearrangement joins TRBV6-5 to TRBJ1-1, with D tentatively TRBD1 (5 bases). CDR3 length: 13 residues. Germline values: CDR1 MNHEY, CDR2 SVGAGI. The DNA of the CDR3 is TGTGCCACCGTGGGAGGGGTTGACACTGAGGCTTTCTAT. As protein: CATVGGVDTEAFY.

This clonotype was seen ten or more times. This chain links TRBV9 with TRBJ2-1; 9 nucleotides agree with TRBD2. Germline V gene data show CDR1 as SGDLS and CDR2 as YYNGEE. CDR3 length: 16 residues. Germline trimming cut 4 bases from V and 7 bases from J; bases unmatched to any gene: 12. CDR3 sequence (DNA): TGTGCCAGCAGCCCAAGGGGGGGGACTAGCAAGAATGAGCAGTTCTTC. Translated, it gives CASSPRGGTSKNEQFF.

In its sample, this clonotype was seen many times. V and J are TRBV10-3 and TRBJ2-3; D is undetermined. Germline loops: CDR1 ENHRY, CDR2 SYGVKD. This CDR3 contains 14 residues. V was clipped by 1 base and J by 0 bases, with 5 bases between them. CDR3 in DNA: TGTGCCATCAGTGAGTTGTCCAGCACAGATACGCAGTATTTT. Encoded protein: CAISELSSTDTQYF.

This clonotype was picked up a small number of times. One end of the junction does not line up with germline, which may come from a read error. The gene calls are TRBV11-2 and TRBJ2-2; TRBD2 might be the D (5 bases). CDR3 length: 15 amino acids. Germline CDR1 and CDR2: SGHAT and FQNNGV. The CDR3 sequence is CVSSFERVGAGELFF. CDR3 DNA: TGTGTCAGCAGCTTTGAGAGGGTCGGGGCCGGGGAGCTGTTTTTT.

This sequence joins TRBV7-3 and TRBJ2-1; tentative D call: TRBD2 (5 bases). V was cut by 5 bases and J by 7 bases, with 12 bases left in between. Germline V gene lookup returns CDR1 SGHTA and CDR2 FQGTGA. The CDR3 runs to 13 residues. The CDR3 DNA follows: TGTGCCAGCAGCCCCGGGGTTTGGAATGAGCAGTTCTTC. As protein: CASSPGVWNEQFF.

This clonotype has at least ten counts. The genes are TRBV6-1 and TRBJ2-5; no clear D gene. This CDR3 region has 15 residues. Deletions cut 6 bases from V and 5 bases from J, with 19 bases between. Looked up from germline, CDR1 is MNHNS and CDR2 is SASEGT. CDR3 sequence: CASSRLRADRETQYF. CDR3 coding DNA: TGTGCCAGCAGCAGACTCCGGGCGGACCGGGAGACCCAGTACTTC.

V is TRBV19 and J is TRBJ1-1, with D uncertain. This CDR3 spans 13 amino acids. Looked up from germline, CDR1 is LNHDA and CDR2 is SQIVND (reference sequence). Deletions cut 3 bases from V and 4 bases from J, with 9 bases between. This CDR3 is CASSIYGSTEAFF. For the CDR3, the DNA is TGTGCCAGTAGTATCTACGGAAGCACTGAAGCTTTCTTT.

Concerning this clonotype: The junction departs from the called germline gene at one end, perhaps through a read error. This chain connects TRBV12-3 or TRBV12-4 to TRBJ2-5; D perhaps matches TRBD2 (6 bases). The CDR3 sequence is 15 residues long. The CDR3 protein is CASSLDRSLRETQYF. The CDR3 nucleotides read TGTGCCAGCAGTTTAGACAGGAGCCTCCGGGAGACTCAGTACTTC.

Concerning this clonotype itself: This may stem from a read error, because a much larger clone lies one nucleotide away. The chain combines TRBV5-1 with TRBJ2-5; unclear D gene. This CDR3 comprises 11 residues. With 2 bases removed from V and 7 bases from J, the gap between germline ends came to 6 bases. The germline gives CDR1 SGHRS, CDR2 YFSETQ. The CDR3 nucleotides read TGCGCCAGCAGCTTCGAGAGGACCCAGTACTTC. Translated: CASSFERTQYF. Filled out from reference TRBV5-1 and TRBJ2-5, the complete variable domain reads KAGVTQTPRYLIKTRGQQVTLSCSPISGHRSVSWYQQTPGQGLQFLFEYFSETQRNKGNFPGRFSGRQFSNSRSEMNVSTLELGDSALYLCASSFERTQYFGPGTRLLVL.

This clonotype showed up many times. The V call is TRBV6-1, the J call TRBJ2-7, with D perhaps matching TRBD1 (6 bases). V gave up 8 bases and J gave up 5 bases, with 19 bases separating them. This CDR3 has 14 amino acids. Germline loops: CDR1 MNHNS, CDR2 SASEGT. This chain's CDR3 is CASGPQGILNEQYF. In DNA, the CDR3 is TGTGCCAGCGGACCCCAGGGGATCCTAAACGAGCAGTACTTC.

Regarding this clonotype: An end of the junction differs from the germline gene, which may be a read error. The chain combines TRBV5-5 with TRBJ2-3; tentatively, D is TRBD2 (6 bases). Germline V gene sequence: CDR1 SGHKS, CDR2 YYEKEE (reference sequence). The CDR3 extends over 19 amino acids. CDR3: CASSWLPAEPGLPLGKQYF. CDR3 nucleotides: TGTGCCAGTAGCTGGCTCCCCGCTGAACCGGGACTCCCTTTGGGTAAGCAGTATTTT.

Of note for this clonotype: A much more abundant neighbour one base away suggests this may be a read error. The chain has TRBV28 and TRBJ1-2; 7 nucleotides line up with TRBD1. Germline CDR1 MDHEN, CDR2 SYDVKM. This CDR3 region has 14 residues. In DNA, the CDR3 is TGTGCCAGCAGCGCTTACAGGGGAGGCTATGACTACACCTTC. Residues: CASSAYRGGYDYTF.

As concerns this clonotype: Germline is not matched at one junction end, which may reflect a read error. This rearrangement joins TRBV29-1 to TRBJ1-1, with D perhaps TRBD1 (5 bases). Per the germline V gene, CDR1 is SQVTM and CDR2 is ANQGSEA. The CDR3 is 16 amino acids. The CDR3 nucleotides are TGCAGCGTTGGTGGGGCCAGAGACATTATGAACACTGATGCTTTCTTT. This translates into CSVGGARDIMNTDAFF.

Worth noting for this clonotype: One end of the junction does not line up with germline, which may come from a read error. V and J are TRBV11-2 and TRBJ2-1; D remains ambiguous. Germline CDR1 SGHAT, CDR2 FQNNGV. The CDR3 contains 12 residues. This chain's CDR3 is CASGPEYYEQIF. The CDR3 coding sequence is TGTGCCAGCGGCCCGGAGTACTATGAGCAGATCTTC.

This sequence joins TRBV5-1 and TRBJ2-3; D call uncertain. The CDR3 sequence is 14 residues long. Germline lookup yields CDR1 SGHRS and CDR2 YFSETQ. Trimming left V 7 bases short and J 0 bases short, with 12 bases between. This CDR3 is CASCPSDSTDTQYF. In DNA, the CDR3 is TGCGCCAGCTGCCCAAGTGACAGCACAGATACGCAGTATTTT.

Note on this clonotype: At one end the junction does not follow the germline gene, possibly because of a read error. This rearrangement joins TRBV6-2 or TRBV6-3 to TRBJ2-1; D is perhaps TRBD2 (5 bases). This CDR3 contains 15 residues. Germline assignment: CDR1 MNHEY and CDR2 SVGEGT. The CDR3 loop reads CASSYASRGYNEEFF. CDR3 nucleotides: TGTGCCAGCAGTTACGCTAGCCGAGGATACAATGAGGAGTTCTTC.

By proportion, this clonotype is medium-sized. J is TRBJ2-3 and V is TRBV11-1, with 7 bases identical to TRBD1. V was clipped by 5 bases and J by 5 bases; unmatched bases: 7. This CDR3 comprises 14 residues. Germline-derived CDR1 and CDR2 are SGHAT and FQDESV (reference sequence). The CDR3 nucleotides are TGTGCCAGCAGCCGGGACAGTGCCCGAGATACGCAGTATTTT. Protein: CASSRDSARDTQYF.

For this clonotype: Germline is not matched at one junction end, which may reflect a read error. The chain joins TRBV5-4 to TRBJ2-1, with TRBD2 matching 13 bases. Per the germline V gene, CDR1 is SGHNT and CDR2 is YYREEE (reference sequence). The CDR3 spans 15 residues. The DNA of the CDR3 is TGTGCTAGCAGCTCTGGGACTAGCGGGAATCCCGGGCAGTTCTTC. Encoded protein: CASSSGTSGNPGQFF.

Of note for this clonotype: No conserved phenylalanine or tryptophan ends this CDR3, so it is likely a read error. The chain links TRBV10-1 to TRBJ2-2, with D perhaps matching TRBD2 (6 bases). The CDR3 contains 13 residues. Per germline, CDR1 WNHNN and CDR2 SYGVQD (reference sequence). DNA for the CDR3: TGCGCCAGCAATGAGCTAGCGCCGGGGGAGCTGTTTATT. Its protein is CASNELAPGELFI.

As regards this clonotype: This may arise from a read error, as a much more abundant clone is one base away. The J gene is TRBJ2-2, the V gene TRBV7-8; TRBD1 aligns across 7 bases. The germline CDR1 and CDR2 sequences are SGHVS and FQNEAQ. V lost 3 bases and J lost 7; bases outside the gene matches: 8. CDR3 length: 15 residues. DNA for the CDR3: TGTGCCAGCAGCTTTTGGGACAGTTACATCGGGGAGCTGTTTTTT. Translation gives CASSFWDSYIGELFF.

The chain links TRBV6-2 or TRBV6-3 to TRBJ2-7; 7 bases are shared with TRBD2. This CDR3 comprises 15 residues. Germline V gives CDR1 MNHEY, CDR2 SVGEGT. Germline trimming cut 7 bases from V and 5 bases from J; bases unmatched to any gene: 14. The DNA of the CDR3 is TGTGCCAGCAATCCTAGACTAGCAGGTAACAACGAGCAGTACTTC. Translation: CASNPRLAGNNEQYF.

This clonotype was detected once. Being one base from a much bigger clone, this may be a read error. The rearrangement links TRBV28 to TRBJ1-1; weak D call: TRBD1 (5 bases). This CDR3 has 14 amino acids. Per the germline V gene, CDR1 is MDHEN and CDR2 is SYDVKM. The DNA for the CDR3 is TGTGCCAGCAGTTTATGGTTGGGGGGGACTGGAGCTTTCTTT. Translating it yields CASSLWLGGTGAFF.

Concerning this clonotype itself: One junction end does not reproduce the germline sequence, and a read error may be involved. The rearrangement links TRBV7-9 to TRBJ2-7, with TRBD2 as a possible D gene (5 bases). Near its end, the DNA agrees better with TRBJ2-1, so the J call may be wrong. Looked up from germline, CDR1 is SEHNR and CDR2 is FQNEAQ (reference sequence). The CDR3 runs to 13 residues. The chain's CDR3 is CDSGRVDAYEQFF. DNA of the CDR3: TGTGACAGCGGCCGGGTAGATGCCTACGAGCAGTTCTTC.

By share of the sample, this clonotype is medium-sized (0.01 to 0.1%). V is TRBV29-1 and J is TRBJ1-4; 8 nucleotides agree with TRBD1. Germline V gives CDR1 SQVTM, CDR2 ANQGSEA. The junction had 3 bases not matched to a gene; V was cut back by 7 bases and J by 2 bases. The CDR3 runs to 13 residues. CDR3 in amino acids: CSAGQGTNEKLFF. The DNA of the CDR3 is TGCAGCGCCGGACAGGGTACTAATGAAAAACTGTTTTTT.